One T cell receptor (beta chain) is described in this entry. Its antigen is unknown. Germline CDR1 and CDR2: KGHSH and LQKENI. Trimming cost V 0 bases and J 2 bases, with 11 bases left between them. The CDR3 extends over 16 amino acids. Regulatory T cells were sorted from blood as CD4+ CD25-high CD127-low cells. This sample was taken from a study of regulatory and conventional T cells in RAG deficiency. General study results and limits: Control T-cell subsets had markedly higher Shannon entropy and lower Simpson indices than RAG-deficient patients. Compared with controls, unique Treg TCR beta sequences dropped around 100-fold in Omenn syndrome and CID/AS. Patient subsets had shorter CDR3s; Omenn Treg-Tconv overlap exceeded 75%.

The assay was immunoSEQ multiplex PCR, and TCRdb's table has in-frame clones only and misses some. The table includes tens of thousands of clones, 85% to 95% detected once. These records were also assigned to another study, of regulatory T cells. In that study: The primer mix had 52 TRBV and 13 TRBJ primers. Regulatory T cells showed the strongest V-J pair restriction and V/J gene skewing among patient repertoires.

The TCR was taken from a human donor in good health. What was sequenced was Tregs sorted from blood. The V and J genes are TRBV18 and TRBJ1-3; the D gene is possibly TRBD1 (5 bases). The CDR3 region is CASSPPGRVPGNTIYF. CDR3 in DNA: TGTGCCAGCTCACCACCGGGACGGGTACCTGGAAACACCATATATTTT.